What follows are 30 T cell receptor beta chains derived from one specimen sequenced in a study of CD8+ T cells in alopecia areata (dated by TCRdb to 2016 to 2019). Receptors were amplified or captured by the immunoSEQ multiplex PCR assay. For TCR sequencing, RNA was extracted from every sample and reverse transcribed into cDNA to serve as template. This immuneACCESS table, as held by TCRdb, lists in-frame sequences with V and J called but not all clones. Of the missing ones, under half trace to an unresolved V gene in checked studies; the others have no known cause. The sample records more than 100,000 clones, 53% of which are singletons. Clones ranked in the top ten supply around 0.46% of the sample. Sample time point, as interpreted from the label and publication: around 28 days on oral tofacitinib. Explained via the paper, the treatment or condition label denotes: oral pan-JAK inhibitor, 5-10 mg twice daily.

The specimen comprised CD4+ T cells sorted from blood, sampled at week 4, from a patient treated with tofacitinib. These receptors all come from a human donor with alopecia areata.

This clone has just a few counts. The CDR3 DNA sequence: TGTGCCTGGAGTGTTGACGTAGGGGGAGCTTTCTTT. The encoded protein is CAWSVDVGGAFF. The chain is built from TRBV30 and TRBJ1-1; possibly TRBD1 for D (6 bases). Per germline, CDR1 GTSNPN and CDR2 SVGIG (reference sequence). Trimming shortened V by 0 bases and J by 10 bases, and 12 bases separated the two germline ends. The CDR3 loop spans 12 amino acids.

This sequence joins TRBV6-5 and TRBJ1-2; D is perhaps TRBD1 (6 bases). This CDR3 contains 12 residues. Trimming took 7 bases from V and 2 from J, leaving 8 bases between them. Germline CDR1 is MNHEY and CDR2 is SVGAGI. The CDR3 DNA reads TGTGCCAGCACCGGACAGAACTATGGCTACACCTTC. This translates into CASTGQNYGYTF.

As concerns this clone: At one end the junction does not follow the germline gene, possibly because of a read error. The rearrangement uses TRBV7-7 and TRBJ2-2; tentative D call: TRBD1 (5 bases). CDR1 SSHAT and CDR2 FNYEAQ come from the germline V gene (reference sequence). CDR3 length equals 15 residues. Here the CDR3 DNA reads TGTGCTAGCAGCTTAGGGGTCCATGCCGCCGGGGAGCTGTTTTTT. It yields the protein CASSLGVHAAGELFF.

V gene TRBV27 combines with J gene TRBJ2-6, with 10 bases fitting TRBD1. The CDR3 length is 18 residues. Germline V gene lookup returns CDR1 MNHEY and CDR2 SMNVEV (reference sequence). Trimming cost V 5 bases and J 0 bases; bases outside gene matches: 7. CDR3 sequence (DNA): TGTGCCAGCAGTCCTTGGACAGGGGGAAGCTCTGGGGCCAACGTCCTGACTTTC. It codes for CASSPWTGGSSGANVLTF.

This clone occurred a few times. V is TRBV15 and J is TRBJ2-5, with D unresolved. Germline V gene lookup returns CDR1 LNHNV and CDR2 YYDKDF (reference sequence). The V end lost 3 bases, the J end lost 2 bases, and 7 bases lay between the germline ends. The CDR3 consists of 13 residues. CDR3: CATSREGQETQYF. The CDR3 DNA is TGTGCCACCAGCAGGGAAGGGCAAGAGACCCAGTACTTC.

V usage is TRBV30 and J usage is TRBJ1-3; no clear D gene. The CDR3 consists of 14 residues. Germline V gene lookup returns CDR1 GTSNPN and CDR2 SVGIG (reference sequence). V was trimmed by 1 base and J by 0 bases, leaving 7 bases between them. CDR3 region: CAWSEDYSGNTIYF. The CDR3, as DNA: TGTGCCTGGAGTGAGGACTACTCTGGAAACACCATATATTTT.

This clone appeared a few times. The rearrangement uses TRBV6-5 and TRBJ1-3; D perhaps matches TRBD1 (5 bases). Trimming cost V 2 bases and J 11 bases, with 7 bases left between them. From germline, CDR1 is MNHEY and CDR2 SVGAGI. This CDR3 region has 11 residues. This chain's CDR3 is CASSYGGAIYF. The DNA of the CDR3 is TGTGCCAGCAGTTACGGGGGTGCCATATATTTT.

This clone has just a few counts. The rearrangement links TRBV29-1 to TRBJ2-1; 9 bases align to TRBD1. The J segment lost 5 bases and the V segment lost 4 bases, leaving 9 bases of the junction unmatched. Germline CDR1 SQVTM, CDR2 ANQGSEA. The CDR3 runs to 15 residues. The CDR3 region is CSVATGTGRDNEQFF. CDR3 sequence (DNA): TGCAGCGTTGCCACCGGGACAGGGCGAGACAATGAGCAGTTCTTC.

J is TRBJ1-1 and V is TRBV29-1; 8 nucleotides line up with TRBD1. This CDR3 is built from 13 residues. The germline CDR1 and CDR2 sequences are SQVTM and ANQGSEA. V was pared by 7 bases and J by 0 bases, with 4 bases of the junction left unmatched. CDR3 in amino acids: CSARTGMNTEAFF. CDR3 sequence (DNA): TGCAGCGCCCGGACAGGGATGAACACTGAAGCTTTCTTT.

This sequence joins TRBV7-9 and TRBJ1-2; D gene uncertain. CDR3 length: 14 amino acids. Germline V gives CDR1 SEHNR, CDR2 FQNEAQ (reference sequence). V lost 5 bases and J 0 bases, leaving 10 bases between the germline ends. DNA of the CDR3: TGTGCCAGCAGCCAAACGACTGCTAACTATGGCTACACCTTC. This sequence encodes CASSQTTANYGYTF.

The chain has TRBV25-1 and TRBJ2-2, with D hard to call. Germline V gene lookup returns CDR1 MGHDK and CDR2 SYGVNS. This CDR3 has 15 amino acids. The ends were cut back, 3 bases at V and 0 bases at J, with 8 bases in the middle. The CDR3, as DNA: TGTGCCAGCAGTGACCCGCGAACGAACACCGGGGAGCTGTTTTTT. It translates to CASSDPRTNTGELFF.

This clone turned up a few times. The chain has TRBV19 and TRBJ2-1; 11 bases match TRBD2. This CDR3 comprises 14 residues. V shed 4 bases, J shed 7 bases, and the junction held 3 bases outside the gene matches. Germline V gene lookup returns CDR1 LNHDA and CDR2 SQIVND (reference sequence). The DNA of the CDR3 is TGTGCCAGTAGTACTAGCGGGAGGAGGAATGAGCAGTTCTTC. This codes for CASSTSGRRNEQFF.

The chain carries TRBV29-1 and TRBJ1-2, with D unresolved. With 6 bases removed from V and 8 bases from J, the gap between germline ends came to 19 bases. This CDR3 is 13 amino acids long. In germline, CDR1 is SQVTM, CDR2 ANQGSEA. For the CDR3, the DNA is TGCAGCGTCTATACCACTGGAGGACGGGGCTACACCTTC. Its protein product is CSVYTTGGRGYTF.

This sequence joins TRBV7-9 and TRBJ2-5; possibly TRBD1 for D (5 bases). This CDR3 contains 15 residues. The V and J ends lost 2 bases and 5 bases respectively, with 15 bases between them. Per the germline V gene, CDR1 is SEHNR and CDR2 is FQNEAQ (reference sequence). Here the CDR3 DNA reads TGTGCCAGCAGCTTAACCCGACAGAGACAGGAGACCCAGTACTTC. It is translated as CASSLTRQRQETQYF.

The gene calls are TRBV7-3 and TRBJ1-1, with 7 positions matching TRBD1. The V gene's germline CDR1 is SGHTA and CDR2 FQGTGA. Unmatched junction bases numbered 8, after V lost 5 bases and J lost 8 bases. This CDR3 is 13 amino acids long. CDR3 region: CASSPRQGGEAFF. CDR3 in DNA: TGTGCCAGCAGCCCCAGACAGGGCGGGGAAGCTTTCTTT.

This clone was seen a handful of times. The chain has TRBV19 and TRBJ1-1; the D gene is possibly TRBD1 (6 bases). The CDR3 length is 14 residues. Looked up from germline, CDR1 is LNHDA and CDR2 is SQIVND (reference sequence). V gave up 7 bases and J gave up 12 bases, with 24 bases separating them. The CDR3 bases are TGTGCCAGTACCCACCAGGGAGCGCAGGGGAGGTCTTTCTTT. Translated, it gives CASTHQGAQGRSFF. Full variable domain (missing parts from reference TRBV19 and TRBJ1-1): DGGITQSPKYLFRKEGQNVTLSCEQNLNHDAMYWYRQDPGQGLRLIYYSQIVNDFQKGDIAEGYSVSREKKESFPLTVTSAQKNPTAFYLCASTHQGAQGRSFFGQGTRLTVV.

This clone occurred a few times. The sample contains more than one DNA sequence encoding this CDR3. This chain connects TRBV30 to TRBJ2-5; no firm D call. Germline V gives CDR1 GTSNPN, CDR2 SVGIG (reference sequence). V was trimmed by 0 bases and J by 4 bases, leaving 6 bases between them. This CDR3 has 12 amino acids. CDR3 sequence: CAWSVGGETQYF. DNA of the CDR3: TGTGCCTGGAGTGTAGGTGGAGAGACCCAGTACTTC.

This chain links TRBV19 with TRBJ2-5, with D perhaps TRBD1 or TRBD2 (5 bases each). From germline, CDR1 is LNHDA and CDR2 SQIVND (reference sequence). The CDR3 is made up of 15 amino acids. Trimming stripped 8 bases from V and 0 bases from J, with 16 bases between. The CDR3, as DNA: TGTGCCAGTGGGTCGGGGCCTTTGTACCAAGAGACCCAGTACTTC. It specifies CASGSGPLYQETQYF.

The chain links TRBV19 to TRBJ2-2, with 10 bases lining up with TRBD2. The V gene's germline CDR1 is LNHDA and CDR2 SQIVND (reference sequence). V gave up 3 bases and J gave up 6 bases; unmatched junction bases: 4. The CDR3 sequence is 15 residues long. This CDR3 is CASSMASGSAGELFF. CDR3 DNA sequence: TGTGCCAGTAGTATGGCTAGCGGGAGCGCCGGGGAGCTGTTTTTT.

The V and J genes are TRBV7-8 and TRBJ1-5, with D unresolved. The ends were cut back, 1 base at V and 9 bases at J, with 7 bases in the middle. The CDR3 extends over 12 amino acids. Germline V gives CDR1 SGHVS, CDR2 FQNEAQ. CDR3 in amino acids: CASSLGLRPQHF. The CDR3 nucleotides are TGTGCCAGCAGCTTAGGGTTACGGCCCCAGCATTTT.

This clone appeared a few times. This chain joins TRBV29-1 and TRBJ1-1; D is undetermined. CDR3 length: 12 residues. The germline CDR1 and CDR2 sequences are SQVTM and ANQGSEA. V was pared by 6 bases and J by 1 base, with 9 bases between. The CDR3 sequence: CSVTQANTEAFF. The CDR3 nucleotides read TGCAGCGTGACTCAGGCGAACACTGAAGCTTTCTTT.

This clone was picked up one time. The CDR3 nucleotides are TGTGCCTGGGGCTGGGGTACGGCTTTCTTT. It translates to CAWGWGTAFF. V gene TRBV30 combines with J gene TRBJ1-1; unclear D gene. Germline V gene sequence: CDR1 GTSNPN, CDR2 SVGIG (reference sequence). The CDR3 totals 10 residues. Trimming left V 5 bases short and J 11 bases short, with 12 bases between.

In its sample, this clone was seen a few times. The chain joins TRBV5-4 to TRBJ2-7, with D uncertain. The V end was cut by 3 bases, the J end by 5 bases, with 12 bases between. Germline assignment: CDR1 SGHNT and CDR2 YYREEE (reference sequence). The CDR3 has 13 amino acids. As DNA, the CDR3 is TGTGCCAGCAGCTCATTGGGGAAGGACGAGCAGTACTTC. It translates to CASSSLGKDEQYF.

The chain recombines TRBV29-1 with TRBJ2-3; TRBD2 aligns across 10 bases. CDR3 length: 12 residues. Germline V gives CDR1 SQVTM, CDR2 ANQGSEA. Unmatched junction bases numbered 4, after V lost 8 bases and J lost 5 bases. CDR3 coding DNA: TGCAGCCTGAGACTAGCGGGAGATACGCAGTATTTT. This sequence encodes CSLRLAGDTQYF.

V and J are TRBV6-1 and TRBJ1-4; 9 bases map to TRBD1. Germline loops: CDR1 MNHNS, CDR2 SASEGT. The CDR3 extends over 14 amino acids. V shed 6 bases and J 5 bases; nucleotides not matched to a gene: 4. The CDR3 region is CASRSGTGNEKLFF. Written as DNA, the CDR3 is TGTGCCAGCAGATCCGGGACAGGGAATGAAAAACTGTTTTTT.

This clone was picked up a small number of times. The V and J genes are TRBV7-9 and TRBJ2-1; TRBD2 matches 9 bases. Germline V gives CDR1 SEHNR, CDR2 FQNEAQ (reference sequence). V shed 6 bases, J shed 2 bases, and the junction held 8 bases outside the gene matches. The CDR3 extends over 16 amino acids. The CDR3 is CASRKYSGGTYNEQFF. CDR3 in DNA: TGTGCCAGCAGAAAGTATAGCGGGGGCACCTACAATGAGCAGTTCTTC.

This clone was observed a single time. DNA for the CDR3: TGTGCCAGCAGCGTTACTCCGGGACACGACACAGATACGCAGTATTTT. It specifies CASSVTPGHDTDTQYF. This rearrangement joins TRBV9 to TRBJ2-3; a weak D match, TRBD1 (6 bases). Germline-derived CDR1 and CDR2 are SGDLS and YYNGEE. V dropped 2 bases and J dropped 2 bases, with 15 bases sitting between them. The CDR3 runs 16 residues.

This rearrangement joins TRBV2 to TRBJ2-6, with D possibly matching TRBD1 (7 bases). The germline V gene encodes CDR1 SNHLY and CDR2 FYNNEI. This CDR3 has 18 residues. Trimming removed 8 bases from V and 0 bases from J, with 20 bases in between. CDR3 coding DNA: TGTGCCAGCGCGGGATGGACAGGAAGATTCTCTGGGGCCAACGTCCTGACTTTC. Protein: CASAGWTGRFSGANVLTF.

This clone has more than one count but fewer than ten. The chain combines TRBV7-9 with TRBJ2-1, with a tentative D call TRBD1 (7 bases). Germline V lookup: CDR1 SEHNR, CDR2 FQNEAQ (reference sequence). The CDR3 loop spans 16 amino acids. Deletions cut 1 base from V and 3 bases from J, with 13 bases between. The DNA of the CDR3 is TGTGCCAGCAGCTTAGTACCAGGGGGGAACTACAATGAGCAGTTCTTC. Amino acids: CASSLVPGGNYNEQFF.

This chain uses TRBV25-1 with TRBJ1-4; TRBD1 aligns across 8 bases. The CDR3 has 16 residues. Germline values: CDR1 MGHDK, CDR2 SYGVNS. V was pared by 8 bases and J by 8 bases, with 16 bases of the junction left unmatched. The CDR3 DNA reads TGTGCCAGCGTTGGACAGGGACCTAAGTCAGGGGAAAAACTGTTTTTT. This encodes CASVGQGPKSGEKLFF.